Listed below are T cell receptor beta chains from one sample, sequenced in a study of cytomegalovirus exposure and HLA in healthy donors. Clones were read by immunoSEQ multiplex PCR, and TCRdb kept only the in-frame ones, dropping some. The profile covers about 130,000 clones, with roughly 74% appearing a single time and about 4% taken by the ten largest. Specimen: PBMCs. The receptor set was obtained from a woman in her fifties or sixties in good health and CMV-seropositive. Each CDR3 is given with its conserved first and last residue. D genes are given only for firm matches. The size entry is marked missing in some rows and otherwise reads once, few, many or a size class.

abundance	v_gene	d_gene	j_gene	CDR3nt	CDR3aa
-	TRBV13	TRBD1	TRBJ1-2	TGTGCCAGCAGCCTGGACAGGGCGCACGGCTACACCTTC	CASSLDRAHGYTF
-	TRBV7-9	-	TRBJ2-7	TGTTCCAGCAGCTTATCGGGGGCCTACGAGCAGTACTTC	CSSSLSGAYEQYF
few	TRBV10-1	-	TRBJ2-7	TGCGCCAGCAGTGAGGAGGTAGGAAGCTCCTACGAGCAGTACTTC	CASSEEVGSSYEQYF
-	TRBV27	TRBD1	TRBJ1-6	TGTGCCAGCAGTTTAATGGACAGGCAATCACCCCTCCACTTT	CASSLMDRQSPLHF
-	TRBV19	TRBD1	TRBJ1-5	TGTGCCAGTAGTACGTTGTGGACAGGCTATAGCAATCAGCCCCAGCATTTT	CASSTLWTGYSNQPQHF
-	TRBV18	-	TRBJ1-1	TGTGCCAGCTCCCCCGGGATGAACACTGAAGCTTTCTTT	CASSPGMNTEAFF
-	TRBV9	TRBD2	TRBJ2-5	TGTGCCAGCAGCGCTAGCGGGGCGGGGGAGACCCAGTACTTC	CASSASGAGETQYF
-	TRBV28	-	TRBJ1-5	TGTGCCAGCAGGCTACAGCATCAGCCCCAGCATTTT	CASRLQHQPQHF
-	TRBV7-9	TRBD1	TRBJ2-5	TGTGCCAGCAGCCTCCGACAGGGGGCTCAGTACCAAGAGACCCAGTACTTC	CASSLRQGAQYQETQYF
-	TRBV7-8	-	TRBJ2-3	TGTGCCAGCAGCTTTTTGGTAGGAGGGAGCACAGATACGCAGTATTTT	CASSFLVGGSTDTQYF
-	TRBV5-4	TRBD2	TRBJ2-1	TGTGCCAGCAGCTTGGCCGGGGGGGGCGTTAATGAGCAGTTCTTC	CASSLAGGGVNEQFF
few	TRBV2	-	TRBJ2-1	TGTGCCAGCAGTGAGCCGTGGAGCTCCTACAATGAGCAGTTCTTC	CASSEPWSSYNEQFF
-	TRBV19	-	TRBJ1-5	TGTGCCAGTACCGTTCCGGGGGGCAATCAGCCCCAGCATTTT	CASTVPGGNQPQHF
few	TRBV9	TRBD1	TRBJ2-7	TGTGCCAGCAGCTTAGGACAGGGTTGGGGCGAGCAGTACTTC	CASSLGQGWGEQYF
few	TRBV6-1	TRBD1	TRBJ1-6	TGTGCCAGCACAACAGGGGGGTATAATTCACCCCTCCACTTT	CASTTGGYNSPLHF
-	TRBV5-1	-	TRBJ1-1	TGCGCCAGCAGCTTGGGGGGACAGAACACTGAAGCTTTCTTT	CASSLGGQNTEAFF
-	TRBV28	-	TRBJ1-2	TGTGCCAGCAGCCAACTAGGGGGGGTAAATGGCTACACCTTC	CASSQLGGVNGYTF
once	TRBV5-6	-	TRBJ1-2	TGTGCCAGCAGCTTGTCCCTTGGAGGGCGCTATGGCTACACCTTC	CASSLSLGGRYGYTF
-	TRBV6-5	-	TRBJ2-3	TGTGCCAGCAGTTACGGGGGCCGAGGAGCAGATACGCAGTATTTT	CASSYGGRGADTQYF
-	TRBV28	-	TRBJ1-1	TGTGCCAGCAGCCCACTGGGACTTGAGGCGGCTGAAGCTTTCTTT	CASSPLGLEAAEAFF
once	TRBV10-2	-	TRBJ1-6	TGCGCCAGCAGTGATCGACAGGCACGTAATTCACCCCTCCACTTT	CASSDRQARNSPLHF
-	TRBV5-1	TRBD1	TRBJ2-1	TGCGCCAGCACCCGGACAGGTTCCTACAATGAGCAGTTCTTC	CASTRTGSYNEQFF
-	TRBV9	TRBD2	TRBJ2-5	TGTGCCAGCAGTCGAGCGGGACTAGACTACCAAGAGACCCAGTACTTC	CASSRAGLDYQETQYF
-	TRBV4-1	-	TRBJ2-1	TGCGCCAGCAGCCAAGATGGGGGCATGGGCAATGAGCAGTTCTTC	CASSQDGGMGNEQFF
-	TRBV14	TRBD1	TRBJ1-2	TGTGCCAGCAGCGCAAACAAAGGGACAGGGGCGTATGGCTACACCTTC	CASSANKGTGAYGYTF
-	TRBV5-6	TRBD1	TRBJ2-5	TGTGCCAGCAGCTCAAGGGACAGGCTCCAAGAGACCCAGTACTTC	CASSSRDRLQETQYF
-	TRBV4-3	-	TRBJ2-7	TGCGCCAGCAGCCAAGACCAGGACTACGAGCAGTACTTC	CASSQDQDYEQYF
-	TRBV5-1	-	TRBJ1-3	TGCGCCAGCAGCTTGGATTGGGGGCCGGGAAACACCATATATTTT	CASSLDWGPGNTIYF
-	TRBV7-9	-	TRBJ1-5	TGTGCCAGCAGCTTAGAAGGGGGGGGAAATCAGCCCCAGCATTTT	CASSLEGGGNQPQHF
-	TRBV2	TRBD1	TRBJ1-6	TGTGCCAGCAGTGAAGGGGGAGCAGGGGGTTATTCACCCCTCCACTTT	CASSEGGAGGYSPLHF
-	TRBV10-1	TRBD2	TRBJ2-2	TGCGCCAGCAGTGAGGCGGGGGGGCCGTCCGGGGAGCTGTTTTTT	CASSEAGGPSGELFF
-	TRBV4-3	TRBD2	TRBJ2-1	TGCGCCAGCAGCCAAGGCGACGGGGGGGCCGCCTATGAGCAGTTCTTC	CASSQGDGGAAYEQFF
few	TRBV28	TRBD1	TRBJ1-1	TGTGCCAGCAGTTTAAGAGACAGGGTGGGCACTGAAGCTTTCTTT	CASSLRDRVGTEAFF
-	TRBV6-5	TRBD1	TRBJ2-7	TGTGCCAGCAGTTACCGGGACAGGGGGCCATACGAGCAGTACTTC	CASSYRDRGPYEQYF
-	TRBV7-9	-	TRBJ1-4	TGTGCCAGCAGCCCGCCAGGAAGTGGGGAAAAACTGTTTTTT	CASSPPGSGEKLFF
few	TRBV6-5	-	TRBJ2-7	TGTGTAACGGGGCAGGGGCCCTACGAGCAGTACTTC	CVTGQGPYEQYF
-	TRBV29-1	-	TRBJ2-5	TGCAGCTCCCCCGGGTACTCGCAGGGAGAGACCCAGTACTTC	CSSPGYSQGETQYF
-	TRBV5-1	-	TRBJ2-1	TGCGCCAGCAGCTTGGATCCCAGGGGACCCTACAATGAGCAGTTCTTC	CASSLDPRGPYNEQFF
-	TRBV6-6	TRBD1	TRBJ1-5	TGTGCCAACGGAGGGGGCGAGAGTCAGCCCCAGCATTTT	CANGGGESQPQHF
-	TRBV7-3	-	TRBJ2-5	TGTGCCAGCAGCTTAAGCGGGGGCGTACAAGAGACCCAGTACTTC	CASSLSGGVQETQYF
-	TRBV13	TRBD2	TRBJ2-3	TGTGCCAGCAGCTACAGCTCCCATTCTAGCGGGGGGGTCACAGATACGCAGTATTTT	CASSYSSHSSGGVTDTQYF
-	TRBV4-1	-	TRBJ1-2	TGCGCCAGCAGCCAGGAAATTGGCGGGGAAGGAGGCTACACCTTC	CASSQEIGGEGGYTF
-	TRBV28	TRBD1	TRBJ2-7	TGTGCCAGCAGTTCATGGGTACAGGGGGCTGAAAACGAGCAGTACTTC	CASSSWVQGAENEQYF
-	TRBV28	TRBD1	TRBJ2-2	TGTGCCAGCAGTTTATCCGGACAGGGACACACCGGGGAGCTGTTTTTT	CASSLSGQGHTGELFF
-	TRBV6-1	-	TRBJ1-2	TGTGCCAGCAGTGAAGCGGGGAAGGAGGGAGGCTACACCTTC	CASSEAGKEGGYTF
-	TRBV7-5	-	TRBJ2-1	TGTGCCAGAAGCACTAAAGCTTATGAGCAGTTCTTC	CARSTKAYEQFF
few	TRBV9	-	TRBJ2-2	TGTGCCAGCACCGCCCAGGGACAGAACACCGGGGAGCTGTTTTTT	CASTAQGQNTGELFF
few	TRBV4-1	-	TRBJ1-5	TGCGCCAGCAGCCTGGAGGGGAATAGCAATCAGCCCCAGCATTTT	CASSLEGNSNQPQHF
-	TRBV5-6	-	TRBJ2-5	TGTGCCAGCAGCTTGGAGTTACGGGAGACCCAGTACTTC	CASSLELRETQYF
-	TRBV9	-	TRBJ1-2	TGTGCCAGCAGCGAGGGGGGGGGCTGGAACTATGGCTACACCTTC	CASSEGGGWNYGYTF
-	TRBV11-2	-	TRBJ1-4	TGTGCCAGCAGCTTAGGTCCAGGGCCTAATGAAAAACTGTTTTTT	CASSLGPGPNEKLFF
-	TRBV7-2	-	TRBJ2-3	TGTGCCAGCAGTCTCTTGGATACGCAGTATTTT	CASSLLDTQYF
-	TRBV2	-	TRBJ2-2	TGTGCCAGCACGGAGGGGAGAAAGGACACCGGGGAGCTGTTTTTT	CASTEGRKDTGELFF
-	TRBV9	-	TRBJ1-3	TGTGCCAGCAGCGTCGACAAGCTTGGAGGTAACACCATATATTTT	CASSVDKLGGNTIYF
-	TRBV6-5	TRBD1	TRBJ2-7	TGTGCCAGCAGTTCCCGGACAGGTTTCGCCTACGAGCAGTACTTC	CASSSRTGFAYEQYF
-	TRBV12-5	TRBD1	TRBJ1-2	TGTGCTAGTGGTTGGGGTCCGGACAGGCGAGATGGCTACACCTTC	CASGWGPDRRDGYTF
once	TRBV4-1	-	TRBJ2-5	TGCGCCAGCAGCCAAGATGCGGGGCCTGGGGAGACCCAGTACTTC	CASSQDAGPGETQYF